The rows below give T cell receptor beta chains drawn from one sample of a study of blood T cell repertoires in COVID-19. Libraries were prepared by immunoSEQ multiplex PCR; TCRdb keeps only in-frame clonotypes and omits some of them. The sample includes 100,000 to 150,000 clones, more than 65% of them seen just once. The sample was peripheral blood. Receptors were obtained from a human donor in a cohort sampled during active COVID-19. Each CDR3 is given with its conserved first and last residue. A D gene is named only where the DNA matches it firmly. Expanded clones are given a class, and other clones once, few, many or no size at all.

>TRBJ2-2|TRBD2|-|TRBV3-1/TRBV3-2
CASSPGLAGGPGELFF
TGTGCCAGCAGCCCTGGACTAGCGGGAGGACCCGGGGAGCTGTTTTTT
>TRBJ2-3|TRBD2|-|TRBV9
CASSVPSGDTDTQYF
TGTGCCAGCAGCGTCCCTAGCGGGGACACAGATACGCAGTATTTT
>TRBJ2-7|TRBD2|-|TRBV15
CATSRDLIGTGTGGSYEQYF
TGTGCCACCAGCAGAGATTTGATCGGTACGGGAACGGGGGGCTCCTACGAGCAGTACTTC
>TRBJ2-7|-|few|TRBV6-5
CASTRVGFNEQYF
TGTGCCAGCACCAGGGTCGGCTTTAACGAGCAGTACTTC
>TRBJ1-1|TRBD1|-|TRBV2
CASSDLLDRNLNTEAFF
TGTGCCAGCAGTGATCTCCTGGACAGGAACTTGAACACTGAAGCTTTCTTT
>TRBJ2-3|-|-|TRBV24-1
CATSDPGESTDTQYF
TGTGCCACCAGTGATCCAGGGGAAAGCACAGATACGCAGTATTTT
>TRBJ1-1|TRBD1|-|TRBV28
CASRRQGSNTEAFF
TGTGCCAGCAGGAGACAGGGCTCGAACACTGAAGCTTTCTTT
>TRBJ1-5|-|-|TRBV11-1
CASSLALGQPQHF
TGTGCCAGCAGCTTAGCGCTCGGTCAGCCCCAGCATTTT
>TRBJ1-6|TRBD1|few|TRBV7-2
CASSLTGGVFSPLHF
TGTGCCAGCAGCTTAACAGGGGGCGTATTTTCACCCCTCCACTTT
>TRBJ2-3|-|-|TRBV18
CASSPLGKPGLITDTQYF
TGTGCCAGCTCACCCCTCGGAAAACCGGGACTGATCACAGATACGCAGTATTTT
>TRBJ2-7|TRBD2|-|TRBV3-1/TRBV3-2
CASSQDGTRLSEQYF
TGTGCCAGCAGCCAAGATGGGACTAGGTTGAGCGAGCAGTACTTC
>TRBJ2-7|TRBD1|-|TRBV9
CASSTQTGYNYEQYF
TGTGCCAGCAGCACCCAGACAGGGTATAACTACGAGCAGTACTTC
>TRBJ1-6|-|-|TRBV4-2
CASSPDPDRRNSPLHF
TGTGCCAGCAGCCCGGACCCAGACAGGCGAAATTCACCCCTCCACTTT
>TRBJ2-1|TRBD1|once|TRBV12-5
CASGLVRGQEAYNEQFF
TGTGCTAGTGGTTTGGTTCGGGGACAGGAGGCGTACAATGAGCAGTTCTTC
>TRBJ2-7|TRBD2|-|TRBV2
CASSESSGRFWQYF
TGTGCCAGCAGTGAGAGTAGCGGGAGATTTTGGCAGTACTTC
>TRBJ1-3|-|-|TRBV9
CASSVDLHNTIYF
TGTGCCAGCAGCGTAGATTTACATAACACCATATATTTT
>TRBJ1-1|-|-|TRBV5-4
CASSLVGRGKGEAFF
TGTGCCAGCAGCTTGGTAGGCAGGGGAAAGGGTGAAGCTTTCTTT
>TRBJ1-1|-|-|TRBV7-3
CASSLEEVRRSRRTEAFF
TGTGCCAGCAGCTTAGAGGAGGTGAGGCGCAGCAGGAGGACTGAAGCTTTCTTT
>TRBJ2-1|TRBD2|-|TRBV7-9
CASSSNRLAGYNEQFF
TGTGCCAGCAGCTCTAACCGACTAGCGGGCTACAATGAGCAGTTCTTC
>TRBJ2-7|-|many|TRBV7-9
CASSLLGGAREQYF
TGTGCCAGCAGCCTCCTTGGGGGGGCGAGGGAGCAGTACTTC
>TRBJ2-7|TRBD2|-|TRBV11-2
CASSLQTSGYEQYF
TGTGCCAGCAGCCTCCAGACTAGCGGGTACGAGCAGTACTTC
>TRBJ2-7|TRBD1|-|TRBV3-1/TRBV3-2
CASSHKSGTGVYHEQYF
TGTGCCAGCAGCCATAAATCCGGTACAGGGGTATACCACGAGCAGTACTTC
>TRBJ1-4|TRBD1|-|TRBV3-1/TRBV3-2
CASSPTQQGVREKLFF
TGTGCCAGCAGTCCAACCCAACAGGGGGTGAGGGAAAAACTGTTTTTT
>TRBJ2-3|-|once|TRBV2
CASSGVAIDSLGTDTQYF
TGTGCCAGCAGCGGCGTCGCAATCGACAGCCTAGGGACAGATACGCAGTATTTT
>TRBJ1-5|TRBD1|-|TRBV19
CASTTWGTGIFQPQHF
TGTGCCAGTACCACTTGGGGGACAGGGATTTTTCAGCCCCAGCATTTT
>TRBJ2-1|-|-|TRBV12-3/TRBV12-4
CASSLMAGDEQFF
TGTGCCAGCAGTTTGATGGCCGGGGATGAGCAGTTCTTC
>TRBJ2-2|-|-|TRBV18
CASSPPSGGSGELFF
TGTGCCAGCTCACCACCATCAGGAGGGTCCGGGGAGCTGTTTTTT
>TRBJ2-3|TRBD1|-|TRBV7-3
CASSYGQGRDTQYF
TGTGCCAGCAGCTACGGACAGGGACGGGATACGCAGTATTTT
>TRBJ2-3|TRBD2|once|TRBV7-2
CASSDAGTSGATDTQYF
TGTGCCAGCAGCGACGCCGGGACTAGCGGCGCCACAGATACGCAGTATTTT
>TRBJ2-1|TRBD1|few|TRBV4-1
CASSQAETGGLNEQFF
TGCGCCAGCAGCCAAGCAGAAACAGGGGGTTTAAATGAGCAGTTCTTC
>TRBJ2-7|-|-|TRBV4-3
CASSLRTGNEQYF
TGCGCCAGCAGCCTGCGCACAGGGAACGAGCAGTACTTC
>TRBJ1-1|-|-|TRBV5-6
CASSLELGSNPEAFF
TGTGCCAGCAGCTTGGAATTGGGCTCCAATCCTGAAGCTTTCTTT
>TRBJ1-4|-|-|TRBV28
CASSTRGGGAEKLFF
TGTGCCAGCAGCACTAGGGGAGGAGGAGCGGAAAAACTGTTTTTT
>TRBJ2-5|TRBD2|-|TRBV9
CASSVGLAGGLQETQYF
TGTGCCAGCAGCGTAGGGCTAGCGGGGGGCCTCCAAGAGACCCAGTACTTC
>TRBJ2-7|-|-|TRBV19
CASSNGRDYEQYF
TGTGCCAGTAGTAATGGCAGGGACTACGAGCAGTACTTC
>TRBJ2-2|TRBD1|few|TRBV9
CASREDRAGTGELFF
TGTGCCAGCAGAGAGGACAGGGCAGGAACCGGGGAGCTGTTTTTT
>TRBJ2-2|-|-|TRBV29-1
CSVEDRQGNTGELFF
TGCAGCGTTGAAGATAGGCAGGGGAACACCGGGGAGCTGTTTTTT
>TRBJ2-1|-|-|TRBV12-3/TRBV12-4
CASSGDWVNEQFF
TGTGCCAGCAGTGGAGACTGGGTCAATGAGCAGTTCTTC
>TRBJ1-5|TRBD1|-|TRBV15
CATSEGQRNQPQHF
TGTGCCACCAGCGAGGGACAGAGAAATCAGCCCCAGCATTTT
>TRBJ1-5|-|-|TRBV7-2
CASSLVQGSNQPQHF
TGTGCCAGCAGCTTAGTCCAGGGAAGCAATCAGCCCCAGCATTTT
>TRBJ2-5|-|-|TRBV6-2/TRBV6-3
CASSYSSAGRETQYF
TGTGCCAGCAGTTACAGTTCGGCAGGGCGAGAGACCCAGTACTTC